This passage covers 3 T cell receptor beta chains from one sample sequenced in a study of T cells in Graves' hyperthyroidism and ophthalmopathy. The investigators amplified TCR beta CDR3 regions from RNA transcripts. An initial round of RT-PCR targeting the TCR CDR3 relied on the HTBI primer set. TCRdb ran MiXCR on the multiplex PCR reads and lists one entry per CDR3 protein. Of over 45,000 distinct CDR3 sequences in the sample, 49% are singletons; the top ten hold over 10%. Sequencing was done on a sample of blood. The receptor source for this set is a woman aged 30 to 39 with Graves' ophthalmopathy.

This clonotype was recorded at least ten times. This chain links TRBV7-9 with TRBJ1-6, with D possibly matching TRBD1 (5 bases). The CDR3 is 15 residues long. V was trimmed by 5 bases and J by 5 bases, leaving 13 bases between them. The germline V gene has CDR1 SEHNR and CDR2 FQNEAQ (reference sequence). CDR3 sequence: CASSHRDQDNSPLHF. In DNA, the CDR3 is TGTGCCAGCAGCCACCGGGACCAGGATAATTCACCCCTCCACTTT.

This chain uses TRBV29-1 with TRBJ2-7; D is perhaps TRBD2 (6 bases). Germline V gene sequence: CDR1 SQVTM, CDR2 ANQGSEA. This CDR3 is built from 10 residues. Deletions cut 6 bases from V and 4 bases from J, with 7 bases between. The CDR3 sequence: CSVGSYEQYF. In DNA, the CDR3 is TGCAGCGTCGGGAGTTACGAGCAGTACTTC.

In regard to this clonotype: Compared with germline, one end of the junction differs, possibly owing to a read error. J is TRBJ1-3 and V is TRBV3-1, with 7 bases lining up with TRBD1. Germline V gene lookup returns CDR1 LGHDT and CDR2 YNNKEL (reference sequence). CDR3 length: 16 amino acids. CDR3 in DNA: TGTGCCGGCAGCCAAGATATGACAGGGTTCGGAAACACCATATATTTT. Protein: CAGSQDMTGFGNTIYF.